The clone carrying this TCR beta chain was seen at least ten times. TCRdb recomputed calls from the PCR reads with MiXCR, one row per CDR3 protein. The sample records roughly 25,000 distinct CDR3 sequences, 52% being singletons. This sample is part of a study of CD4 and CD8 cells across lung adenocarcinoma regions. This CDR3 has 16 amino acids. CDR1 SGHVS and CDR2 FNYEAQ come from the germline V gene. Donors had localized lung adenocarcinoma, a non-small cell lung cancer. The chain recombines TRBV7-6 with TRBJ2-1; possible D gene TRBD1, 5 bases. The J call is doubtful: the DNA matches TRBJ2-5 better. The clonotype comes from a male donor with lung adenocarcinoma. The CD4 and CD8 labels of this study may be unreliable. The sequenced sample was CD4+ T cells from the center of a lung tumor. The CDR3 DNA reads as TGTGCCAGCAGCTTATCCTGGACAACCCGGCGAGAGACCCAGTACTTC. This codes for CASSLSWTTRRETQYF.